At least ten counts were recorded for the clone carrying this TCR beta chain. The source of the sample is a study of regulatory T cells in long-lasting Graves disease. Investigators prepared the TCR beta libraries by applying iRepertoire HTBI primers and Arm-PCR of CDR3 regions. One entry per CDR3 protein results from TCRdb running MiXCR on the multiplex PCR reads. The sample holds approximately 390,000 distinct CDR3 sequences, roughly 15% seen once. Specified time point: newly diagnosed GD, antithyroid drugs for less than 3 months. Making the TCR library involved RNA that had been extracted from PBMCs. The same sample was also studied in work on T cells in Graves' hyperthyroidism and ophthalmopathy.

Source: peripheral blood mononuclear cells (PBMCs), taken at new diagnosis, from a patient treated with antithyroid drugs. The receptor's source is a woman aged 18-30 years with Graves disease.

CDR3 region: CASSSSDLQGIWNQPQHF. The CDR3 DNA reads as TGTGCCAGCAGCTCCTCGGACCTACAGGGTATCTGGAATCAGCCCCAGCATTTT. The chain employs TRBV5-6 and TRBJ1-5, with D possibly TRBD1 on 6 matching bases. The CDR3 loop spans 18 amino acids. Germline V gene data show CDR1 as SGHDT and CDR2 as YYEEEE. The ends were cut back, 3 bases at V and 4 bases at J, with 23 bases in the middle.